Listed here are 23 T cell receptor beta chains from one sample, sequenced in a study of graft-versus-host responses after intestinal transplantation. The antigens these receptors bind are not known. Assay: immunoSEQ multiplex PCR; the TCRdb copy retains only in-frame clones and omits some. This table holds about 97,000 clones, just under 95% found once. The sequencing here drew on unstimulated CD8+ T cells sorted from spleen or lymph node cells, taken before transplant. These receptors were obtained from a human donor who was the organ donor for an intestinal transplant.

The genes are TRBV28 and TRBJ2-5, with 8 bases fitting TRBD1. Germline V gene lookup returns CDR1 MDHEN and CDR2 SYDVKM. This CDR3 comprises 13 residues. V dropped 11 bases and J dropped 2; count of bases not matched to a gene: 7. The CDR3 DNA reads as TGTGCCCTATTGGACAGGGCACAAGAGACCCAGTACTTC. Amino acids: CALLDRAQETQYF. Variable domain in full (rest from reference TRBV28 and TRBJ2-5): DVKVTQSSRYLVKRTGEKVFLECVQDMDHENMFWYRQDPGLGLRLIYFSYDVKMKEKGDIPEGYSVSREKKERFSLILESASTNQTSMYLCALLDRAQETQYFGPGTRLLVL.

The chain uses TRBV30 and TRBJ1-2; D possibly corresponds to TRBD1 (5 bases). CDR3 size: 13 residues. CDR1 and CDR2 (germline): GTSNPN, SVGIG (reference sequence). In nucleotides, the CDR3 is TGTCTAGCGGTGTCTTCAAGGGGTAATGGCTACACCTTC. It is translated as CLAVSSRGNGYTF. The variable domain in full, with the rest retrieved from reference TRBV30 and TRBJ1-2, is SQTIHQWPATLVQPVGSPLSLECTVEGTSNPNLYWYRQAAGRGLQLLFYSVGIGQISSEVPQNLSASRPQDRQFILSSKKLLLSDSGFYLCLAVSSRGNGYTFGSGTRLTVV.

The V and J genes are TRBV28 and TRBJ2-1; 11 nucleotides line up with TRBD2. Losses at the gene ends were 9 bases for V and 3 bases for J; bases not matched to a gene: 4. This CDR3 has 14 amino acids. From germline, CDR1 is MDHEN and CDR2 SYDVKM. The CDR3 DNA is TGTGCCAGTCTAGCGGGGGGCTACTACAATGAGCAGTTCTTC. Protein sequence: CASLAGGYYNEQFF.

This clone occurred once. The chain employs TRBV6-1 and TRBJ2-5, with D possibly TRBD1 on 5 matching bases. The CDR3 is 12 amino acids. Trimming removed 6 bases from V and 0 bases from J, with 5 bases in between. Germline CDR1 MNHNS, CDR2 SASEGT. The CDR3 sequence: CASRDNQETQYF. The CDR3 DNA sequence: TGTGCCAGCAGGGACAACCAAGAGACCCAGTACTTC.

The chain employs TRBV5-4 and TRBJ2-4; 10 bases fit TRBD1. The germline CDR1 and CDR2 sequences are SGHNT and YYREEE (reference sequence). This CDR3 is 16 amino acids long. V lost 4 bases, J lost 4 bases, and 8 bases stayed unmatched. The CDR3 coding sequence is TGTGCCAGCAGCGGGGGGGAGGGACAGGGGAAAAACATTCAGTACTTC. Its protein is CASSGGEGQGKNIQYF.

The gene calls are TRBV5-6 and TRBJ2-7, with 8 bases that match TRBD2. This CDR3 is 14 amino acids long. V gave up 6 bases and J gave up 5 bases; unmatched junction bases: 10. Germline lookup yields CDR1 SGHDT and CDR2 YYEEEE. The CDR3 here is CASKYGGAVNEQYF. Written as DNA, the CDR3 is TGTGCCAGCAAATACGGGGGGGCCGTCAACGAGCAGTACTTC.

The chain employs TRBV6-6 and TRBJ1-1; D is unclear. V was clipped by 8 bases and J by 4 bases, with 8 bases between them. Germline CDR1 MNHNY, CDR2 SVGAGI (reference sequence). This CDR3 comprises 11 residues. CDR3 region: CASDPGTEAFF. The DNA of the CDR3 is TGTGCCAGCGATCCGGGCACTGAAGCTTTCTTT.

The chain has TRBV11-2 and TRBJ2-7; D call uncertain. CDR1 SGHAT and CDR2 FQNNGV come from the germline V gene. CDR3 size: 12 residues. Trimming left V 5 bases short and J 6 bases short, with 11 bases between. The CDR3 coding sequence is TGTGCCAGCAGCCTATCTGGCGGCGAGCAGTACTTC. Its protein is CASSLSGGEQYF.

The CDR3 nucleotides read TGCGCCAGCAGCCGGACTAGCGGGAACACCGGGGAGCTGTTTTTT. Protein: CASSRTSGNTGELFF. This chain uses TRBV4-1 with TRBJ2-2, with 10 bases matching TRBD2. Germline V gives CDR1 MGHRA, CDR2 YSYEKL. Trimming at V came to 4 bases and at J to 1 base, leaving 0 bases not matched to a gene. The CDR3 is made up of 15 amino acids.

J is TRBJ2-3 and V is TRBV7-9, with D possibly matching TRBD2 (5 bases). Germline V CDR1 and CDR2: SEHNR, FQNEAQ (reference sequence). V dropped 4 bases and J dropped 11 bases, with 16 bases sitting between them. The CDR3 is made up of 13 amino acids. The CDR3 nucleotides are TGTGCCAGCAGCTCGGACTCTACTCCCGGGCAGTATTTT. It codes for CASSSDSTPGQYF.

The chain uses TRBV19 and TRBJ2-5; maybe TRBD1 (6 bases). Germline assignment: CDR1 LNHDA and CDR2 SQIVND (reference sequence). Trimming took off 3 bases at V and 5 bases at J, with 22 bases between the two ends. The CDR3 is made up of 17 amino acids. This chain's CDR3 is CASSILGGPGVWETQYF. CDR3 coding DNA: TGTGCCAGTAGTATTTTAGGCGGGCCAGGGGTTTGGGAGACCCAGTACTTC.

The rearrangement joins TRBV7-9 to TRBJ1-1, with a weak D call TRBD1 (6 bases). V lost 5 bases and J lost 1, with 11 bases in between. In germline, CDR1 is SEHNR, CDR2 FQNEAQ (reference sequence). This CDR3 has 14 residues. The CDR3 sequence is CASSAPDRNTEAFF. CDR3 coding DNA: TGTGCCAGCAGCGCCCCGGACAGGAACACTGAAGCTTTCTTT.

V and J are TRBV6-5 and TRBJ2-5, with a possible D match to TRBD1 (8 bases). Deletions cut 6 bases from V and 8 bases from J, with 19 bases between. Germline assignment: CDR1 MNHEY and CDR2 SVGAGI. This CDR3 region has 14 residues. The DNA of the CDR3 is TGTGCCAGCAGCCCCACAGGGGGGGTAAAAACCCAGTACTTC. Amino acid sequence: CASSPTGGVKTQYF.

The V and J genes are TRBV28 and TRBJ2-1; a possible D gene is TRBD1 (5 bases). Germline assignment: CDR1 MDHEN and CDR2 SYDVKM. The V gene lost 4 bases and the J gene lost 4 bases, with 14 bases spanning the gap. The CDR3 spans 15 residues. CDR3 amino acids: CASSYMDKSYNEQFF. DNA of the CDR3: TGTGCCAGCAGTTACATGGACAAATCGTACAATGAGCAGTTCTTC.

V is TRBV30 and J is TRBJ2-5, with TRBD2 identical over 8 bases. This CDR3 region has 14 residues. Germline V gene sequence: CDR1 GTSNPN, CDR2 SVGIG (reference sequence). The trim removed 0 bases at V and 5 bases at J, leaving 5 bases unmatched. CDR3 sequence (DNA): TGTGCCTGGAGTGTAGTAGCGGGAACGGAGACCCAGTACTTC. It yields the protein CAWSVVAGTETQYF.

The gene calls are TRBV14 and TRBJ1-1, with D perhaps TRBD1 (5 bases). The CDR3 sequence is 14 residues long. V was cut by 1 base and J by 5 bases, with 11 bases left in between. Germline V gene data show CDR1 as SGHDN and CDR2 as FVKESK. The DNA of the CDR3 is TGTGCCAGCAGCCAAGTCGGGGGGGGAACTGAAGCTTTCTTT. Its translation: CASSQVGGGTEAFF.

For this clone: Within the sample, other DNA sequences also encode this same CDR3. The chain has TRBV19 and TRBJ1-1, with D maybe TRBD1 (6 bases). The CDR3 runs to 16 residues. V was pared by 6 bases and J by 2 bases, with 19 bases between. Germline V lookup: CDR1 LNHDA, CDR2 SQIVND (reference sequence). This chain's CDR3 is CASSNRPGHINTEAFF. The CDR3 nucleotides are TGTGCCAGTAGCAACCGTCCGGGACATATTAACACTGAAGCTTTCTTT.

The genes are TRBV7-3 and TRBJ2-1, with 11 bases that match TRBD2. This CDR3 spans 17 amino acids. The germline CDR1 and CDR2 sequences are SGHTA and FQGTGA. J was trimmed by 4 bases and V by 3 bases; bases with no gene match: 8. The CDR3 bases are TGTGCCAGCAGCTTTATGGCCGGGACTAGCGGATACAATGAGCAGTTCTTC. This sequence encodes CASSFMAGTSGYNEQFF.

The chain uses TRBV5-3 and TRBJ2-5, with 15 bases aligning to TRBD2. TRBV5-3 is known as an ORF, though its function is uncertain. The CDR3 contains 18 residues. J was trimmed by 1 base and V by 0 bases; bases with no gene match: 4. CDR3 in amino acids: CARSLAGTSGRSQETQYF. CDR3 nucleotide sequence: TGTGCCAGAAGCTTGGCCGGGACTAGCGGGAGGTCCCAAGAGACCCAGTACTTC.

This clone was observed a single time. The CDR3, as DNA: TGCGCCAGCAGCCCAGAGGGGGCTGAAGCTTTCTTT. Amino acid sequence: CASSPEGAEAFF. J is TRBJ1-1 and V is TRBV5-1; D possibly corresponds to TRBD1 (6 bases). Between the trimmed V and J ends, which lost 4 bases and 6 bases, there was a span of 10 bases. The CDR3 is 12 amino acids. Looked up from germline, CDR1 is SGHRS and CDR2 is YFSETQ.

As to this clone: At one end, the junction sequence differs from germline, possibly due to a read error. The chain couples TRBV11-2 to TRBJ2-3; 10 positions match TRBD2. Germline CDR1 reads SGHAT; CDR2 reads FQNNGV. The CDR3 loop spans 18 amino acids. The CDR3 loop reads CASTLYASGRELTDTQYF. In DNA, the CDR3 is TGTGCCAGCACCTTATACGCTAGCGGGAGAGAGCTCACAGATACGCAGTATTTT.

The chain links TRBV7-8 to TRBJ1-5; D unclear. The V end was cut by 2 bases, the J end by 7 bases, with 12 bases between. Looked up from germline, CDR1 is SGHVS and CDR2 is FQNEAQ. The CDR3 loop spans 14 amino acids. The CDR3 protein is CASSLSRVRQPQHF. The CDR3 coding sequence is TGTGCCAGCAGCTTATCACGGGTTCGACAGCCCCAGCATTTT.

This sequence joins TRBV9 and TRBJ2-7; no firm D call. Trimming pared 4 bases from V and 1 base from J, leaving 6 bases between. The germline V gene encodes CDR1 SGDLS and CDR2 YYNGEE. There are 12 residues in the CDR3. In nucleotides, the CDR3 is TGTGCCAGCAGCCCCCCTTCCTACGAGCAGTACTTC. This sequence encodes CASSPPSYEQYF.